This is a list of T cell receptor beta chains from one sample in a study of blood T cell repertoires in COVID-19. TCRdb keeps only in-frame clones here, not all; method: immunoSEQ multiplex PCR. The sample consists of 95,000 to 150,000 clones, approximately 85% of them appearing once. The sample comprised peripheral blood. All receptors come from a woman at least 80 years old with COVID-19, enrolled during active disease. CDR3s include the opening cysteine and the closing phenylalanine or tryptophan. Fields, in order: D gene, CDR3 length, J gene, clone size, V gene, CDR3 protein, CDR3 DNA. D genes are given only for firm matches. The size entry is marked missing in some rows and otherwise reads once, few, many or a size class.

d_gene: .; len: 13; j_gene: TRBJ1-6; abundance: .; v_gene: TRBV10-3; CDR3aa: CAIRDTSNSPLHF; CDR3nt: TGTGCCATCCGGGACACGTCTAATTCACCCCTCCACTTT
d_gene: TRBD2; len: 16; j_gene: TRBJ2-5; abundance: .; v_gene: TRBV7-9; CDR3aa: CASSWIGRAVGETQYF; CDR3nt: TGTGCCAGCAGCTGGATCGGGAGGGCCGTCGGAGAGACCCAGTACTTC
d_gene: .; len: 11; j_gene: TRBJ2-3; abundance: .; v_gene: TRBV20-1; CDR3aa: CSARVTYTQYF; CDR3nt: TGCAGTGCTAGAGTGACTTATACGCAGTATTTT
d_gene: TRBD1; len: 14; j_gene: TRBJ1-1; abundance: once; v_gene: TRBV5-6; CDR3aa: CASRRTGTNTEAFF; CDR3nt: TGTGCCAGCAGGAGGACAGGAACGAACACTGAAGCTTTCTTT
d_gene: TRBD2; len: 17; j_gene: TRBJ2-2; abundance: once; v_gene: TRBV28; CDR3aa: CASSPPSGREGAGELFF; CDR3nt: TGTGCCAGCAGCCCGCCTAGCGGGAGGGAGGGGGCCGGGGAGCTGTTTTTT
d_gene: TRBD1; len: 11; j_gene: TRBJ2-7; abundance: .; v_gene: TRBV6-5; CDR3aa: CASSLGTAQYF; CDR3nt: TGTGCCAGCAGTCTAGGGACAGCGCAGTACTTC
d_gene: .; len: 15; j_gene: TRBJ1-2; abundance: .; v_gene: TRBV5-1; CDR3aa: CASSFGQGPNYGYTF; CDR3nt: TGCGCCAGCAGCTTTGGGCAGGGCCCCAACTATGGCTACACCTTC
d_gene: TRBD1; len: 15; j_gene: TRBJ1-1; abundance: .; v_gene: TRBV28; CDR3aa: CASRRDGQGATEAFF; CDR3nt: TGTGCCAGCAGGCGTGACGGACAGGGGGCTACTGAAGCTTTCTTT
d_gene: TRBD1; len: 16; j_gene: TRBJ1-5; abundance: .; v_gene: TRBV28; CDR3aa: CASSSQGATSNQPQHF; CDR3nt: TGTGCCAGCAGTTCCCAGGGGGCTACTAGCAATCAGCCCCAGCATTTT
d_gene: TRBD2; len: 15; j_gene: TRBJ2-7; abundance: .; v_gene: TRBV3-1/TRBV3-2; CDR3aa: CASSPGLAGTYEQYF; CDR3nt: TGTGCCAGCAGTCCCGGACTAGCGGGGACGTACGAGCAGTACTTC
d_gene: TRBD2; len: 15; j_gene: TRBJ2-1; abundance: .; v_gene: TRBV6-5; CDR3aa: CASSYDGTRNNEQFF; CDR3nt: TGTGCCAGCAGTTACGATGGGACTAGAAACAATGAGCAGTTCTTC
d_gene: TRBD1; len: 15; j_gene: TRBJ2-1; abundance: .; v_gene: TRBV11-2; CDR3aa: CASSSQGMGHNEQFF; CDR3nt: TGTGCCAGCAGCTCACAGGGGATGGGTCACAATGAGCAGTTCTTC
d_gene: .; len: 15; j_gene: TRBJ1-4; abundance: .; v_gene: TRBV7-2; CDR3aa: CASSPGAYTNEKLFF; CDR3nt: TGTGCCAGCAGTCCAGGGGCCTACACTAATGAAAAACTGTTTTTT
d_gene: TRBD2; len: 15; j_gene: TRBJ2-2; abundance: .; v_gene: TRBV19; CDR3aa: CASRTGGRISGELFF; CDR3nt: TGTGCCAGTAGGACGGGCGGGAGAATCTCCGGGGAGCTGTTTTTT
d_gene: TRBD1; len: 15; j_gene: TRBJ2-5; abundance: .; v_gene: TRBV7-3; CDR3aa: CASSLGTGDRETQYF; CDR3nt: TGTGCCAGCAGCTTAGGGACAGGGGACCGTGAGACCCAGTACTTC
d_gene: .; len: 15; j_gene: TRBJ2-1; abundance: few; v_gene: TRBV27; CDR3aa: CASSFETRGTLEQFF; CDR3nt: TGTGCCAGCAGTTTTGAGACTAGAGGAACATTGGAGCAGTTCTTC
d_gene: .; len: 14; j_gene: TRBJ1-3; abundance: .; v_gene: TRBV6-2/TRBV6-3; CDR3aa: CASSQQSSGNTIYF; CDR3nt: TGTGCCAGCAGTCAACAGAGCTCTGGAAACACCATATATTTT
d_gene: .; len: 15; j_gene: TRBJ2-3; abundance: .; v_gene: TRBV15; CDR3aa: CATSRDRSGTDTQYF; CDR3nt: TGTGCCACCAGCAGAGACAGGTCAGGCACAGATACGCAGTATTTT
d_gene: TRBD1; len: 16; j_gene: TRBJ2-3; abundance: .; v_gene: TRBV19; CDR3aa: CASKPTGGWGTDTQYF; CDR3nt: TGTGCCAGTAAACCCACAGGGGGATGGGGCACAGATACGCAGTATTTT
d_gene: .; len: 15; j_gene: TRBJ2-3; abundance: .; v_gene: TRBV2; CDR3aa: CASREKRYARDTQYF; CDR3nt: TGTGCCAGCAGAGAGAAGCGGTACGCCCGAGATACGCAGTATTTT
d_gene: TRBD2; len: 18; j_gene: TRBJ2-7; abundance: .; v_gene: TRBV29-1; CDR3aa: CSVGPVGTSGRSEREQYF; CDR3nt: TGCAGCGTTGGTCCGGTAGGGACTAGCGGGAGGTCCGAACGGGAGCAGTACTTC
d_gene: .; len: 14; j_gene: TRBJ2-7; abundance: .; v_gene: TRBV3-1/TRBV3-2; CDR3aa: CASSQDELARQQYF; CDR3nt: TGTGCCAGCAGCCAAGATGAGCTAGCCAGACAGCAGTACTTC
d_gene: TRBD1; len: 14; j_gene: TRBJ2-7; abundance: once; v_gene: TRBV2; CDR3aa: CASTGQGFFHEQYF; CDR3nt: TGTGCCAGCACCGGACAGGGCTTCTTCCACGAGCAGTACTTC
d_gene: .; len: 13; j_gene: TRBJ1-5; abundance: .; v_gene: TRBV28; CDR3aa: CASTSLSNQPQHF; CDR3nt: TGTGCCAGCACCTCTTTAAGCAATCAGCCCCAGCATTTT
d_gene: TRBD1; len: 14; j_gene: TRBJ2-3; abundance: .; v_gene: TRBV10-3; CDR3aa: CAITPGQGADTQYF; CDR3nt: TGTGCCATCACTCCCGGACAGGGGGCAGATACGCAGTATTTT
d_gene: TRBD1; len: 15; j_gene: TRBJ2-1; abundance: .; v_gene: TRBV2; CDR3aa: CASRPDRVGGNEQFF; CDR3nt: TGTGCCAGCCGCCCCGACAGGGTAGGAGGCAATGAGCAGTTCTTC
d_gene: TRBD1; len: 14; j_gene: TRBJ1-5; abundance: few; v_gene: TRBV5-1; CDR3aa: CASSHGTGDQPQHF; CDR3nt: TGCGCCAGCAGCCACGGGACAGGTGATCAGCCCCAGCATTTT
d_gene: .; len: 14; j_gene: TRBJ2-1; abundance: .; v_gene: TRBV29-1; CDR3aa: CSAWGLHGANEQFF; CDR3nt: TGCAGCGCCTGGGGACTCCACGGGGCGAATGAGCAGTTCTTC
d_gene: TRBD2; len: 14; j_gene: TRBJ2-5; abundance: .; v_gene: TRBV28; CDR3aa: CASSFTAGDGTQYF; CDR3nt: TGTGCCAGCAGTTTTACGGCGGGAGATGGGACCCAGTACTTC
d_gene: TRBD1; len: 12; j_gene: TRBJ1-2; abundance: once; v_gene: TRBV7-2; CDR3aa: CASSTGQVGYTF; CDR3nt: TGTGCCAGCAGCACCGGACAGGTCGGCTACACCTTC
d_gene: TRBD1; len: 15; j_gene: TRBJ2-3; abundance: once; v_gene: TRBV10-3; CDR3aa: CAISEDRAGTDTQYF; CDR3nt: TGTGCCATCAGTGAGGACAGGGCTGGCACAGATACGCAGTATTTT
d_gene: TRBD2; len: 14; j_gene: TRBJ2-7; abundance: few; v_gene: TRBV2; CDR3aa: CASWTSGSSVEQYF; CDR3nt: TGTGCCAGCTGGACTAGCGGGAGCTCGGTCGAGCAGTACTTC
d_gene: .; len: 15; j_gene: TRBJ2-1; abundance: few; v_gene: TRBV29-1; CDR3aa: CSVYSHSGEVNEQFF; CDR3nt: TGCAGCGTTTATTCCCATTCGGGAGAGGTAAATGAGCAGTTCTTC
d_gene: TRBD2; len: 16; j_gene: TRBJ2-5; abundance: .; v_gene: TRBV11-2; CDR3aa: CASSWLGTSGHETQYF; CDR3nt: TGTGCCAGCAGCTGGCTCGGGACTAGCGGTCACGAGACCCAGTACTTC
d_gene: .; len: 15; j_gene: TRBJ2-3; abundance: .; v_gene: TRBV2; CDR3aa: CASSVTGSPWDTQYF; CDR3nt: TGTGCCAGCAGTGTAACGGGGTCTCCCTGGGATACGCAGTATTTT
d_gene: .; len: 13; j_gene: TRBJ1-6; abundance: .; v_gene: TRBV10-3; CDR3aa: CAMKAGYNSPLHF; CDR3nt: TGTGCCATGAAGGCAGGGTATAATTCACCCCTCCACTTT
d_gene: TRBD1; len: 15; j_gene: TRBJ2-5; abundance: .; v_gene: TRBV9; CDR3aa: CASSSGTGDPETQYF; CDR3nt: TGTGCCAGCAGCTCCGGGACAGGGGATCCGGAGACCCAGTACTTC
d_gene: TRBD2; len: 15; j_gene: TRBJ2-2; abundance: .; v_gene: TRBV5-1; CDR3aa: CASSPTSGKSGELFF; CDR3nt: TGCGCCAGCAGCCCGACTAGCGGGAAGTCCGGGGAGCTGTTTTTT
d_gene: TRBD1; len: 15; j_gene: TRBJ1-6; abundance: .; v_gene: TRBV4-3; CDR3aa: CASSQDKQGDSPLHF; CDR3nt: TGCGCCAGCAGCCAAGATAAGCAGGGGGATTCACCCCTCCACTTT
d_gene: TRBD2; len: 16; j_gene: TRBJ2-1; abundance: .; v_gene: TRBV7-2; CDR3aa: CASSFYSGRPLIEQFF; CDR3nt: TGTGCCAGCAGCTTTTATAGCGGGAGGCCCCTAATTGAGCAGTTCTTC